This passage covers 3 T cell receptor beta chains from one sample sequenced in a study of T cell repertoires in cytomegalovirus infection. MiXCR, run by TCRdb on the reads, gives a single entry per CDR3 protein. Of approximately 71,000 distinct CDR3 sequences listed, 3% to 4% are singletons. What was sequenced was PBMCs. The origin of the receptors is a human donor in good health (CMV status not recorded). Some clones in this sample may be carry-over from other donors' samples.

This clonotype has a count of ten or more. This rearrangement joins TRBV7-2 to TRBJ1-5; D call uncertain. The germline V and J ends were trimmed by 3 bases and 4 bases, with 13 bases remaining between them. From germline, CDR1 is SGHTA and CDR2 FQGNSA. This CDR3 comprises 15 residues. In DNA form, the CDR3 reads TGTGCCAGCAGCTTTAGACGGGGTTTGAATCAGCCCCAGCATTTT. Translated, it gives CASSFRRGLNQPQHF.

This clonotype appeared many times. The rearrangement links TRBV6-5 to TRBJ1-1, with 9 bases fitting TRBD1. Trimming took 6 bases from V and 0 from J; bases not matched to a gene: 2. In germline, CDR1 is MNHEY, CDR2 SVGAGI. The CDR3 sequence is 14 residues long. CDR3 coding DNA: TGTGCCAGCAGGAGGACAGGGGTGAACACTGAAGCTTTCTTT. Residues: CASRRTGVNTEAFF.

This clonotype was detected a few times. The V gene is TRBV5-6, the J gene TRBJ1-1, with D possibly TRBD1 on 6 matching bases. The CDR3 runs 14 residues. V was shortened by 9 bases and J by 4 bases, with 19 bases between the two germline ends. Germline V lookup: CDR1 SGHDT, CDR2 YYEEEE. CDR3 coding DNA: TGTGCCACCTCTCCCAGAAGGGGGAGCACTGAAGCTTTCTTT. Encoded protein: CATSPRRGSTEAFF.